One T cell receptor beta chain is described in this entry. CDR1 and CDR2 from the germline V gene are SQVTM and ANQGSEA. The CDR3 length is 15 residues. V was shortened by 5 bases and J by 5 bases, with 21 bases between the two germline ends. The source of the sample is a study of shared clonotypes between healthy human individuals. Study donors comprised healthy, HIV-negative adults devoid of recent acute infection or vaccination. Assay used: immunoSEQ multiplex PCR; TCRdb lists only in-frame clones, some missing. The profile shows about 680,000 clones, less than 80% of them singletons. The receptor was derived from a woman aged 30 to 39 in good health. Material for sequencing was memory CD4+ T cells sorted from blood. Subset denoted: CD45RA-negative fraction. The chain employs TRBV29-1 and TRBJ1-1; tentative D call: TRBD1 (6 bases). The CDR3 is CSVFNSARGRTEAFF. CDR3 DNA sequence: TGCAGCGTTTTTAACTCCGCCCGGGGGCGAACTGAAGCTTTCTTT.